The entry below describes one T cell receptor (beta chain). Its cognate antigen is unknown. The data derive from a study of cytomegalovirus exposure and HLA in healthy donors. Study results and caveats: Some TCR beta chains (around 160 of them) were listed as cytomegalovirus-associated.

Use of 60 Vbeta and 13 Jbeta primers characterized the PCR. TCRdb keeps only in-frame clones here, not all; method: immunoSEQ multiplex PCR. The sample includes over 100,000 clones, about 80% seen only once; the top ten take more than 6%. Trimming stripped 7 bases from V and 5 bases from J, with 15 bases between. Looked up from germline, CDR1 is SGHRS and CDR2 is YFSETQ. CDR3 size: 13 residues. The gene calls are TRBV5-1 and TRBJ1-1; D may be TRBD1 (6 bases). This clonotype was obtained from a woman in her forties or fifties in good health and CMV-seropositive. Input material: PBMCs. The DNA of the CDR3 is TGCGCCAGCCGCCAGGGGTGGGGTACTGAAGCTTTCTTT. Its protein is CASRQGWGTEAFF.